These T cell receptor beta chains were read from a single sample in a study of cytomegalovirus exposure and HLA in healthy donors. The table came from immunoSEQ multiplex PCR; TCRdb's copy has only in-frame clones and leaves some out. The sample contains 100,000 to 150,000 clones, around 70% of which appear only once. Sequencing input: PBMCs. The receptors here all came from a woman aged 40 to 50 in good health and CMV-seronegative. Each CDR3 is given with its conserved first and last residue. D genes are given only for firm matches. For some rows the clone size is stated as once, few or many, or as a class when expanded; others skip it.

CASSYSGGPFIQYF	TGTGCCAGCAGCTATAGCGGTGGGCCCTTCATTCAGTACTTC	-	14	TRBV5-4	TRBJ2-4	-
CASSVNFGGTMSEQYF	TGTGCCAGCAGCGTAAATTTTGGAGGGACTATGAGCGAGCAGTACTTC	-	16	TRBV9	TRBJ2-7	TRBD2
CASSESSASGVFYEQYF	TGTGCCAGCAGTGAATCGAGTGCTAGCGGGGTTTTTTACGAGCAGTACTTC	few	17	TRBV6-1	TRBJ2-7	TRBD2
CASSLERELYYEQYF	TGTGCCAGCAGTTTAGAGCGGGAGTTATACTACGAGCAGTACTTC	-	15	TRBV28	TRBJ2-7	TRBD2
CASSLEWAGSGTGELFF	TGTGCCAGCAGCTTAGAATGGGCGGGGTCGGGCACCGGGGAGCTGTTTTTT	-	17	TRBV7-6	TRBJ2-2	-
CASRRAGDSYEQYF	TGTGCCAGTCGTCGGGCAGGGGATTCCTACGAGCAGTACTTC	-	14	TRBV19	TRBJ2-7	-
CASSPTGTLREQYF	TGTGCCAGCAGCCCGACAGGGACATTACGGGAGCAGTACTTC	-	14	TRBV7-8	TRBJ2-5	-
CASSSYGAGGTDTQYF	TGTGCCAGCAGCTCCTACGGGGCGGGGGGCACAGATACGCAGTATTTT	-	16	TRBV7-3	TRBJ2-3	TRBD2
CAISTGGNEQFF	TGTGCCATCAGTACAGGGGGCAATGAGCAGTTCTTC	-	12	TRBV10-3	TRBJ2-1	TRBD1
CASSQERFAGAETQYF	TGTGCCAGCAGCCAAGAGCGTTTTGCGGGCGCAGAGACCCAGTACTTC	-	16	TRBV14	TRBJ2-5	-
CASSFTSGGSGDTQYF	TGCGCCAGCAGCTTTACTAGCGGGGGCTCGGGGGATACGCAGTATTTT	once	16	TRBV5-1	TRBJ2-3	TRBD2
CASSSLRGRGTQYF	TGTGCCAGCAGCTCACTCAGGGGAAGGGGGACCCAGTACTTC	-	14	TRBV7-9	TRBJ2-5	-
CASSLAGGPSDTQYF	TGTGCCAGCAGCTTAGCGGGGGGGCCCTCAGATACGCAGTATTTT	-	15	TRBV7-2	TRBJ2-3	-
CASSYSSVPTGELFF	TGTGCCAGCAGTTACTCCTCCGTTCCCACCGGGGAGCTGTTTTTT	few	15	TRBV6-5	TRBJ2-2	-
CASSPSVTGSDEQYF	TGTGCCAGCTCACCATCGGTGACAGGGAGCGACGAGCAGTACTTC	-	15	TRBV18	TRBJ2-7	TRBD1
CASSFLDTNNEQFF	TGTGCCAGCAGCTTCCTGGACACAAACAATGAGCAGTTCTTC	-	14	TRBV9	TRBJ2-1	-
CASSQSLTGGEQYF	TGTGCCAGCAGCCAAAGCCTCACAGGGGGCGAGCAGTACTTC	-	14	TRBV14	TRBJ2-7	TRBD1
CASSVLEGRGTEAFF	TGTGCCAGCAGCGTCCTCGAAGGCCGGGGCACTGAAGCTTTCTTT	-	15	TRBV9	TRBJ1-1	-
CASSEKLGQEAFF	TGTGCCAGCAGTGAAAAACTGGGACAGGAAGCTTTCTTT	few	13	TRBV6-5	TRBJ1-1	TRBD1
CATGRPLNNSATPVCPYEQYF	TGCGCCACTGGCCGACCCCTCAACAACAGTGCGACCCCCGTTTGTCCCTACGAGCAGTACTTC	-	21	TRBV10-2	TRBJ2-7	-
CASSPGTGVNYGYTF	TGTGCCAGCAGCCCAGGGACAGGGGTTAACTATGGCTACACCTTC	-	15	TRBV5-6	TRBJ1-2	TRBD1
CASSSSGGSSYEQYF	TGTGCCAGCAGCTCTAGCGGGGGAAGCTCCTACGAGCAGTACTTC	-	15	TRBV7-2	TRBJ2-7	TRBD2
CASRGGLGTDTQYF	TGTGCCAGCAGGGGGGGACTCGGCACAGATACGCAGTATTTT	-	14	TRBV2	TRBJ2-3	-
CAISDRGDGETQYF	TGTGCCATCAGTGACAGGGGGGATGGGGAGACCCAGTACTTC	-	14	TRBV10-3	TRBJ2-5	-
CATIPGQGNQPQHF	TGTGCCACTATACCGGGACAGGGCAATCAGCCCCAGCATTTT	-	14	TRBV19	TRBJ1-5	TRBD1
CASSQGQGVGEQFF	TGTGCCAGCAGCCAGGGACAGGGGGTAGGTGAGCAGTTCTTC	once	14	TRBV7-7	TRBJ2-1	TRBD1
CASSQEGGTAGGPSDEQFF	TGTGCCAGCAGCCAAGAAGGGGGGACAGCGGGAGGGCCGTCGGATGAGCAGTTCTTC	-	19	TRBV4-2	TRBJ2-1	TRBD2
CASSPQGGYTEAFF	TGTGCCAGCAGCCCGCAGGGAGGATACACTGAAGCTTTCTTT	few	14	TRBV7-2	TRBJ1-1	-
CSVGGGGSGNTIYF	TGCAGCGTTGGAGGGGGTGGGTCTGGAAACACCATATATTTT	-	14	TRBV29-1	TRBJ1-3	-
CASSRDLGYEQYF	TGCGCCAGCAGTCGGGACTTGGGGTACGAGCAGTACTTC	-	13	TRBV4-1	TRBJ2-7	-
CASSRPTSGETQYF	TGTGCCAGCAGTCGACCGACTAGCGGAGAGACCCAGTACTTC	few	14	TRBV6-6	TRBJ2-5	TRBD2
CASSMMSGTSGANVLTF	TGTGCCAGCAGCATGATGAGCGGGACCTCTGGGGCCAACGTCCTGACTTTC	-	17	TRBV7-3	TRBJ2-6	TRBD2
CASSVAGGSSYNEQFF	TGTGCCAGTTCGGTAGCGGGGGGAAGTAGCTACAATGAGCAGTTCTTC	once	16	TRBV9	TRBJ2-1	TRBD2
CASSLTVGGTRETQYF	TGTGCCAGCAGCTTAACGGTTGGCGGCACCCGGGAGACCCAGTACTTC	-	16	TRBV7-3	TRBJ2-5	-
CASSVDEGAGEKLFF	TGTGCCAGCAGCGTAGACGAGGGGGCAGGGGAAAAACTGTTTTTT	-	15	TRBV9	TRBJ1-4	TRBD1
CASSSGTEVEKLFF	TGCGCCAGCAGCAGCGGGACGGAAGTTGAAAAACTGTTTTTT	-	14	TRBV4-3	TRBJ1-4	-
CASSQVSDWAGTDTQYF	TGCGCCAGCAGCCAAGTCTCGGACTGGGCCGGCACAGATACGCAGTATTTT	-	17	TRBV4-3	TRBJ2-3	-
CASDRSGTAEGEAFF	TGCGCCAGCGACCGATCCGGGACAGCCGAGGGGGAAGCTTTCTTT	-	15	TRBV10-1	TRBJ1-1	TRBD1
CASSLSPGQGPTNGYTF	TGTGCCAGCAGCCTATCCCCGGGACAGGGCCCCACGAATGGCTACACCTTC	-	17	TRBV7-3	TRBJ1-2	TRBD1
CAWSALAGYEQFF	TGTGCCTGGAGTGCCCTAGCGGGTTATGAGCAGTTCTTC	-	13	TRBV30	TRBJ2-1	TRBD2
CASSLAPYEQYF	TGTGCCAGCAGTTTGGCCCCATACGAGCAGTACTTC	-	12	TRBV28	TRBJ2-7	-
CSSSLSLGPGNIQYF	TGTTCCAGCAGCTTATCTCTCGGACCAGGGAACATTCAGTACTTC	-	15	TRBV7-9	TRBJ2-4	-
CASSKSPETYEQYF	TGTGCCAGCAGTAAAAGCCCGGAGACCTACGAGCAGTACTTC	-	14	TRBV7-6	TRBJ2-7	-
CASSLPGTQEQYF	TGTGCCAGCAGCCTCCCCGGGACACAGGAGCAGTACTTC	few	13	TRBV6-5	TRBJ2-7	-
CASSSQAVSYNEQFF	TGTGCCAGCAGCTCCCAAGCGGTATCCTACAATGAGCAGTTCTTC	few	15	TRBV7-9	TRBJ2-1	-
CASSLGTSGSYEQYF	TGTGCCAGCAGTTTAGGGACTAGCGGCTCCTACGAGCAGTACTTC	-	15	TRBV27	TRBJ2-7	TRBD2
CASSEGTANYGYTF	TGTGCCAGCAGTGAGGGTACAGCTAACTATGGCTACACCTTC	-	14	TRBV6-1	TRBJ1-2	-
CASSDGRVAPGELFF	TGTGCCAGCAGTGACGGGCGGGTAGCTCCCGGGGAGCTGTTTTTT	many	15	TRBV2	TRBJ2-2	-
CASSSGQSAEAFF	TGTGCCAGCAGTTCCGGACAGAGTGCTGAAGCTTTCTTT	-	13	TRBV28	TRBJ1-1	-
CASSLPLRGGANEQFF	TGTGCCAGCAGCTTGCCGTTACGCGGGGGGGCGAATGAGCAGTTCTTC	once	16	TRBV5-4	TRBJ2-1	TRBD2
CASSLALSSRGQQYF	TGTGCCAGCAGCTTAGCCCTCTCCAGCAGGGGCCAGCAGTACTTC	once	15	TRBV7-2	TRBJ2-7	-
CASRPQGRGYYGYTF	TGTGCCAGCAGACCCCAGGGTCGGGGGTACTATGGCTACACCTTC	once	15	TRBV6-5	TRBJ1-2	-
CASSYRVTGFYEQYF	TGTGCCAGCAGTTACAGAGTGACAGGGTTCTACGAGCAGTACTTC	-	15	TRBV6-5	TRBJ2-7	TRBD1
CASSSGTSDTGELFF	TGCGCCAGCAGCTCCGGGACTAGCGACACCGGGGAGCTGTTTTTT	-	15	TRBV5-1	TRBJ2-2	TRBD2